The 32 T cell receptor beta chains below come from one sample, sequenced in a study of Graves' ophthalmopathy and Graves' hyperthyroidism. The sequenced template was RNA, covering the TCR beta CDR3 region. HTBI-primed RT-PCR formed the first round, and a multiplex PCR formed the second. TCRdb used MiXCR to reprocess the multiplex PCR reads, holding one entry per CDR3 protein. This table holds about 550,000 distinct CDR3 sequences, just under 40% found once. The sample comprised peripheral blood or thyroid tissue (not recorded which). The origin of the receptors is an adult man with Graves' hyperthyroidism.

Note on this clonotype: At one end the junction does not follow the germline gene, possibly because of a read error. The rearrangement joins TRBV5-1 to TRBJ2-7; 9 nucleotides line up with TRBD2. The V gene's germline CDR1 is SGHRS and CDR2 YFSETQ. The CDR3 is made up of 17 amino acids. CDR3 bases: TGCGCCAACAGCCCTACAACCCCGGGACTAGCCGTCTACGAGCAGTACTTC. Its translation: CANSPTTPGLAVYEQYF.

This clonotype was seen many times. The V call is TRBV15, the J call TRBJ1-1; 8 nucleotides match TRBD1. Germline loops: CDR1 LNHNV, CDR2 YYDKDF (reference sequence). With V trimmed by 0 bases and J by 4 bases, 4 bases remained unmatched. The CDR3 covers 15 residues. CDR3 bases: TGTGCCACCAGCAGAGACAGGGGGCTCGGCACTGAAGCTTTCTTT. Its translation is CATSRDRGLGTEAFF.

Only a few counts were recorded for this clonotype. The rearrangement links TRBV2 to TRBJ2-5; D not resolved. The J call is doubtful: the DNA matches TRBJ2-1 better. The CDR3 covers 12 residues. Germline lookup yields CDR1 SNHLY and CDR2 FYNNEI. CDR3 protein: CASSPSYNEQFF. The CDR3 bases are TGTGCCAGCAGCCCCTCGTACAATGAGCAGTTCTTC.

This clonotype was detected many times. This rearrangement joins TRBV12-3 or TRBV12-4 to TRBJ2-5; perhaps TRBD2 as D (5 bases). Trimming removed 1 base from V and 6 bases from J, with 12 bases in between. This CDR3 contains 14 residues. The CDR3 is CASSLGPGSKTQYF. CDR3 bases: TGTGCCAGCAGTTTAGGGCCGGGATCAAAGACCCAGTACTTC.

This clonotype was counted ten times or more. The genes are TRBV20-1 and TRBJ2-5; D possibly corresponds to TRBD1 (5 bases). V dropped 0 bases and J dropped 5 bases, with 16 bases sitting between them. From germline, CDR1 is DFQATT and CDR2 SNEGSKA (reference sequence). The CDR3 length is 15 residues. In nucleotides, the CDR3 is TGCAGTGCTAGAGATCCGGTGGGGCCTCGGGAGACCCAGTACTTC. It specifies CSARDPVGPRETQYF.

This chain joins TRBV19 and TRBJ1-1; no firm D call. Germline assignment: CDR1 LNHDA and CDR2 SQIVND (reference sequence). CDR3 length: 13 amino acids. Trimming stripped 6 bases from V and 1 base from J, with 9 bases between. CDR3 sequence reads: CASRERENTEAFF. The CDR3 coding sequence is TGTGCCAGTAGGGAAAGGGAGAACACTGAAGCTTTCTTT.

A word on this clonotype: A clone one base away is much larger, so this may be a read error. The CDR3 DNA is TGTGCCAGCAGGACCGTCAGGGTCGCCTACGAGCAGTACTTC. This encodes CASRTVRVAYEQYF. The V call is TRBV2, the J call TRBJ2-7, with D possibly being TRBD1 (5 bases). Germline V CDR1 and CDR2: SNHLY, FYNNEI. Trimming stripped 6 bases from V and 2 bases from J, with 14 bases between. CDR3 length: 14 amino acids.

The rearrangement joins TRBV20-1 to TRBJ2-2, with D possibly being TRBD1 (5 bases). CDR1 and CDR2 from the germline V gene are DFQATT and SNEGSKA (reference sequence). The CDR3 consists of 13 residues. V was shortened by 0 bases and J by 6 bases, with 8 bases between the two germline ends. CDR3 sequence: CSARDRVSGELFF. In nucleotides, the CDR3 is TGCAGTGCTAGAGACAGGGTATCCGGGGAGCTGTTTTTT.

In its sample, this clonotype was seen many times. The V and J genes are TRBV19 and TRBJ1-2; a possible D gene is TRBD1 (6 bases). The V and J ends lost 6 bases and 4 bases respectively, with 18 bases between them. Looked up from germline, CDR1 is LNHDA and CDR2 is SQIVND (reference sequence). The CDR3 has 15 residues. The CDR3 is CASRTLDRRIYGYTF. The DNA of the CDR3 is TGTGCCAGTAGGACCCTGGACAGAAGGATCTATGGCTACACCTTC.

This clonotype was seen many times. The gene calls are TRBV29-1 and TRBJ1-1; D is uncertain. This CDR3 contains 13 residues. Per germline, CDR1 SQVTM and CDR2 ANQGSEA. The V end was cut by 0 bases, the J end by 2 bases, with 7 bases between. The CDR3 spells CSVEDISNTEAFF. CDR3 coding DNA: TGCAGCGTTGAAGATATCAGTAACACTGAAGCTTTCTTT.

The V and J genes are TRBV14 and TRBJ2-3; weak D call: TRBD1 (5 bases). Germline values: CDR1 SGHDN, CDR2 FVKESK. The ends were cut back, 1 base at V and 4 bases at J, with 12 bases in the middle. The CDR3 extends over 15 amino acids. CDR3 amino acids: CASSQGRQLSDTQYF. In DNA form, the CDR3 reads TGTGCCAGCAGCCAAGGGAGACAGCTTTCAGATACGCAGTATTTT. The full variable domain, in which reference TRBV14 and TRBJ2-3 provide the parts outside the CDR3, is EAGVTQFPSHSVIEKGQTVTLRCDPISGHDNLYWYRRVMGKEIKFLLHFVKESKQDESGMPNNRFLAERTGGTYSTLKVQPAELEDSGVYFCASSQGRQLSDTQYFGPGTRLTVL.

This clonotype was seen many times. One end of the junction is discordant with germline, which a read error may explain. The chain uses TRBV5-1 and TRBJ2-5; unclear D gene. The length of the CDR3 is 12 residues. Germline V gene sequence: CDR1 SGHRS, CDR2 YFSETQ. The CDR3 loop is CASSLYQETQYF. DNA of the CDR3: TGTGCCAGCAGTCTATACCAAGAGACCCAGTACTTC.

This sequence joins TRBV7-9 and TRBJ2-7; D perhaps matches TRBD1 (6 bases). V lost 5 bases and J 5 bases, leaving 19 bases between the germline ends. The CDR3 totals 15 residues. CDR1 and CDR2 (germline): SEHNR, FQNEAQ (reference sequence). The CDR3 region is CASSDRDTISDEQYF. In DNA form, the CDR3 reads TGTGCCAGCAGCGACCGGGACACCATAAGCGACGAGCAGTACTTC.

The chain has TRBV9 and TRBJ2-7; possibly TRBD2 for D (6 bases). The end of the DNA fits TRBJ2-4 better, so the J call may be wrong. This CDR3 is built from 15 residues. Germline V gene data show CDR1 as SGDLS and CDR2 as YYNGEE. CDR3 DNA sequence: TGTGCCAGCAGCGTATACGGGGGAGCCAAAAACATTCAGTACTTC. Its protein product is CASSVYGGAKNIQYF.

This clonotype was observed once. A much larger clone sits a single nucleotide away, making a read error possible. CDR3: CASSLAQPYGCTF. CDR3 sequence (DNA): TGTGCCAGCAGCTTAGCACAGCCCTATGGCTGCACCTTC. The genes are TRBV7-2 and TRBJ1-2; no reliable D call. Germline V CDR1 and CDR2: SGHTA, FQGNSA. The CDR3 is made up of 13 amino acids.

V and J are TRBV12-5 and TRBJ1-5; D unresolved. V dropped 1 base and J dropped 4 bases, with 5 bases sitting between them. The length of the CDR3 is 13 residues. The germline gives CDR1 LGHNT, CDR2 FRNRAP. The CDR3 sequence: CASGLALNQPQHF. CDR3 in DNA: TGTGCTAGTGGTTTGGCTCTAAATCAGCCCCAGCATTTT. The complete variable domain, with remaining parts taken from reference TRBV12-5 and TRBJ1-5, reads DARVTQTPRHKVTEMGQEVTMRCQPILGHNTVFWYRQTMMQGLELLAYFRNRAPLDDSGMPKDRFSAEMPDATLATLKIQPSEPRDSAVYFCASGLALNQPQHFGDGTRLSIL.

The gene calls are TRBV20-1 and TRBJ1-2; D unresolved. Gene TRBJ2-1 matches the end of the DNA better, so the J call may be wrong. The CDR3 is 15 amino acids. Germline V lookup: CDR1 DFQATT, CDR2 SNEGSKA (reference sequence). As DNA, the CDR3 is TGCAGTGCTAGAGATAGGGCAGGCGACGACAATGAGCAGTTCTTC. Its protein product is CSARDRAGDDNEQFF.

Many counts were recorded for this clonotype. This chain links TRBV5-1 with TRBJ1-2; D is perhaps TRBD1 (5 bases). Germline V gives CDR1 SGHRS, CDR2 YFSETQ. CDR3 length: 17 amino acids. The V end was cut by 0 bases, the J end by 1 base, with 16 bases between. Here the CDR3 DNA reads TGCGCCAGCAGCTTGGCCTCGGGGCCAGGGATTAACTATGGCTACACCTTC. This translates into CASSLASGPGINYGYTF. Complete variable domain (other parts from reference TRBV5-1 and TRBJ1-2): KAGVTQTPRYLIKTRGQQVTLSCSPISGHRSVSWYQQTPGQGLQFLFEYFSETQRNKGNFPGRFSGRQFSNSRSEMNVSTLELGDSALYLCASSLASGPGINYGYTFGSGTRLTVV.

The chain is built from TRBV20-1 and TRBJ2-6; D is undetermined. Trimming stripped 3 bases from V and 4 bases from J, with 7 bases between. Germline loops: CDR1 DFQATT, CDR2 SNEGSKA (reference sequence). CDR3 length equals 13 residues. The CDR3 here is CSARPSGANVLTF. CDR3 nucleotides: TGCAGTGCTAGGCCCTCAGGGGCCAACGTCCTGACTTTC.

Regarding this clonotype: A much larger clone differs by one base, so this may be a read error. The chain links TRBV7-9 to TRBJ1-1, with D possibly being TRBD1 (5 bases). The length of the CDR3 is 15 residues. The germline V gene has CDR1 SEHNR and CDR2 FQNEAQ (reference sequence). The CDR3 region is CASSLAGHGRAEALF. In nucleotides, the CDR3 is TGTGCCAGCAGCTTAGCAGGACACGGAAGGGCTGAAGCTCTCTTT.

The table lists this clonotype with many counts. CDR3 in DNA: TGTGCCATCAGTAATCAGGGGGCGGATGGCTACACCTTC. Translation gives CAISNQGADGYTF. The V call is TRBV10-3, the J call TRBJ1-2; 8 bases fit TRBD1. Germline V lookup: CDR1 ENHRY, CDR2 SYGVKD. Trimming cost V 5 bases and J 6 bases; bases outside gene matches: 5. This CDR3 comprises 13 residues.

The chain combines TRBV7-9 with TRBJ2-2; 7 bases fit TRBD1. Germline V gene data show CDR1 as SEHNR and CDR2 as FQNEAQ (reference sequence). V gave up 2 bases and J gave up 5 bases; unmatched junction bases: 5. This CDR3 region has 15 residues. CDR3 sequence reads: CASSLITGETGELFF. CDR3 DNA: TGTGCCAGCAGCTTAATTACAGGGGAAACCGGGGAGCTGTTTTTT.

This clonotype was recorded many times. This rearrangement joins TRBV4-2 to TRBJ1-5; a weak D match, TRBD1 (5 bases). The CDR3 totals 15 residues. V dropped 4 bases and J dropped 0 bases, with 10 bases sitting between them. Germline V gene sequence: CDR1 LGHNA, CDR2 YNFKEQ. The CDR3 spells CASSPYRLSNQPQHF. The CDR3 nucleotides read TGTGCCAGCAGCCCGTACAGGCTTAGCAATCAGCCCCAGCATTTT.

This clonotype turned up a few times. The CDR3 nucleotides read TGCGCCAGCAGCTTGAGTGGCGGGGACGAGCAGTACTTC. Translating gives CASSLSGGDEQYF. The chain is built from TRBV5-1 and TRBJ2-7; D possibly corresponds to TRBD2 (6 bases). The CDR3 has 13 amino acids. From germline, CDR1 is SGHRS and CDR2 YFSETQ. Trimming pared 1 base from V and 5 bases from J, leaving 10 bases between.

As regards this clonotype: At one boundary the junction diverges from the germline segment, which might be a read error. The chain joins TRBV10-1 to TRBJ1-6; perhaps TRBD1 as D (6 bases). CDR1 is WNHNN, CDR2 SYGVQD, per germline (reference sequence). CDR3 length equals 16 residues. CDR3: CASSFWGGSMDSPLHF. The CDR3 region has the DNA TGTGCCAGCAGCTTTTGGGGGGGCAGTATGGATTCACCCCTCCACTTT.

This chain joins TRBV4-1 and TRBJ2-7; weak D call: TRBD2 (6 bases). V was trimmed by 1 base and J by 7 bases, leaving 17 bases between them. Germline CDR1 and CDR2: MGHRA and YSYEKL. The CDR3 is 15 residues long. This CDR3 reads CASSQGASEINEQYF. CDR3 DNA sequence: TGCGCCAGCAGCCAAGGGGCTAGCGAGATTAATGAGCAGTACTTC.

At least ten counts were recorded for this clonotype. V usage is TRBV6-5 and J usage is TRBJ1-2; D is unclear. The ends were cut back, 7 bases at V and 0 bases at J, with 12 bases in the middle. Germline V CDR1 and CDR2: MNHEY, SVGAGI. This CDR3 has 14 residues. CDR3 loop: CASKVTLANYGYTF. The CDR3 DNA reads as TGTGCCAGCAAGGTGACTTTAGCTAACTATGGCTACACCTTC.

This clonotype was recorded many times. The genes are TRBV6-5 and TRBJ2-7; 7 bases agree with TRBD1. The CDR3 loop spans 14 amino acids. Germline values: CDR1 MNHEY, CDR2 SVGAGI. J lost 2 bases, V lost 6 bases, and 7 bases had no gene match. CDR3 nucleotides: TGTGCCAGCAGGACCGACAGGGTCGCCTACGAGCAGTACTTC. It encodes CASRTDRVAYEQYF.

V and J are TRBV2 and TRBJ1-2; TRBD1 aligns across 7 bases. Germline V gives CDR1 SNHLY, CDR2 FYNNEI. CDR3 length: 15 residues. The ends lost 6 bases at V and 4 bases at J; junction bases unmatched: 11. CDR3 loop: CASRAAGDRSYGYTF. The CDR3 DNA is TGTGCCAGCAGAGCAGCAGGGGACAGAAGCTATGGCTACACCTTC.

The chain is built from TRBV7-9 and TRBJ2-3, with 8 bases matching TRBD1. The ends lost 4 bases at V and 10 bases at J; junction bases unmatched: 4. This CDR3 contains 12 residues. Germline CDR1 is SEHNR and CDR2 is FQNEAQ (reference sequence). This chain's CDR3 is CASSSTGEAQYF. CDR3 sequence (DNA): TGTGCCAGCAGCTCGACAGGGGAGGCGCAGTATTTT.

The chain uses TRBV9 and TRBJ2-5; D unclear. Germline CDR1 and CDR2: SGDLS and YYNGEE. Trimming took off 0 bases at V and 11 bases at J, with 20 bases between the two ends. The CDR3 spans 15 residues. This CDR3 reads CASSVGDGATDTQYF. Here the CDR3 DNA reads TGTGCCAGCAGCGTAGGTGATGGTGCCACAGATACGCAGTACTTC.

In its sample, this clonotype was seen many times. This rearrangement joins TRBV7-2 to TRBJ2-5; 9 nucleotides agree with TRBD1. In germline, CDR1 is SGHTA, CDR2 FQGNSA. V dropped 3 bases and J dropped 2; count of bases not matched to a gene: 4. The CDR3 runs to 15 residues. CDR3 DNA sequence: TGTGCCAGCAGCTTCCGGGGACAGGGTCAAGAGACCCAGTACTTC. It yields the protein CASSFRGQGQETQYF.